These 13 T cell receptor beta chains came from one sample sequenced in a study of blood T cell repertoires in COVID-19. Only in-frame clones appear in the TCRdb table, and some are missing; sequencing was by immunoSEQ multiplex PCR. The table has about 280,000 clones, almost 85% seen once. The sample was peripheral blood. All receptors derive from a middle-aged man with active or convalescent COVID-19.

The chain has TRBV5-1 and TRBJ2-5; 9 bases are a match to TRBD2. The CDR3 runs to 15 residues. With V trimmed by 5 bases and J by 2 bases, 7 bases remained unmatched. Germline values: CDR1 SGHRS, CDR2 YFSETQ. The CDR3 reads CASSLAGAPQETQYF. CDR3 in DNA: TGCGCCAGCAGTTTAGCGGGAGCCCCTCAAGAGACCCAGTACTTC.

The chain has TRBV20-1 and TRBJ1-5; 7 bases fit TRBD1. The V gene end was trimmed by 5 bases and the J gene end by 1 base; junction bases not matched to a gene: 5. Germline V CDR1 and CDR2: DFQATT, SNEGSKA (reference sequence). The CDR3 extends over 14 amino acids. CDR3 in amino acids: CSAGGTVSNQPQHF. The CDR3 DNA follows: TGCAGTGCTGGTGGGACAGTGAGCAATCAGCCCCAGCATTTT.

V and J are TRBV19 and TRBJ1-5; 12 positions agree with TRBD1. Germline V gene sequence: CDR1 LNHDA, CDR2 SQIVND (reference sequence). V was pared by 0 bases and J by 6 bases, with 6 bases of the junction left unmatched. The CDR3 is 17 residues long. The CDR3 reads CASSIDPRDRGLQPQHF. The CDR3 DNA is TGTGCCAGTAGTATAGATCCCCGGGACAGGGGGCTTCAGCCCCAGCATTTT.

With regard to this clone: Other DNA sequences within the sample encode an identical CDR3. This chain uses TRBV5-1 with TRBJ2-7, with a possible D match to TRBD1 (6 bases). V dropped 1 base and J dropped 5 bases, with 7 bases sitting between them. Germline lookup yields CDR1 SGHRS and CDR2 YFSETQ. The CDR3 totals 12 residues. Here the CDR3 reads CASSLTGNEQYF. CDR3 sequence (DNA): TGCGCCAGCAGCTTGACAGGGAACGAGCAGTACTTC.

This chain joins TRBV7-2 and TRBJ1-3, with a weak D call TRBD1 (6 bases). The CDR3 loop spans 17 amino acids. Germline V gene data show CDR1 as SGHTA and CDR2 as FQGNSA. V was clipped by 1 base and J by 0 bases, with 13 bases between them. CDR3 nucleotides: TGTGCCAGCAGCTTAGTGGCAGGGGCTCCCTCTGGAAACACCATATATTTT. Translated: CASSLVAGAPSGNTIYF.

CDR3 DNA sequence: TGTGCCAGTAGTACCTCATCCAGGAACACTGAAGCTTTCTTT. This sequence encodes CASSTSSRNTEAFF. The chain has TRBV19 and TRBJ1-1; D unresolved. The CDR3 sequence is 14 residues long. Germline V lookup: CDR1 LNHDA, CDR2 SQIVND (reference sequence). Trimming took 4 bases from V and 1 from J, leaving 10 bases between them.

The chain employs TRBV27 and TRBJ2-7, with D perhaps TRBD1 (6 bases). The CDR3 totals 15 residues. Germline V gives CDR1 MNHEY, CDR2 SMNVEV (reference sequence). V was cut by 1 base and J by 9 bases, with 19 bases left in between. CDR3 loop: CASSLYRDQPTVQYF. The CDR3 DNA follows: TGTGCCAGCAGTTTATACAGGGACCAACCGACCGTGCAGTACTTC.

This clone was counted once. The sample contains more than one DNA sequence encoding this CDR3. The chain has TRBV30 and TRBJ1-1; 8 bases fit TRBD1. This CDR3 contains 12 residues. Trimming took 1 base from V and 7 from J; bases not matched to a gene: 2. Germline CDR1 is GTSNPN and CDR2 is SVGIG (reference sequence). Here the CDR3 reads CAWSGQGIEAFF. CDR3 coding DNA: TGTGCCTGGAGTGGACAGGGGATTGAAGCTTTCTTT.

This clone came up once. The gene calls are TRBV28 and TRBJ1-4; possibly TRBD1 for D (6 bases). CDR3 length equals 15 residues. CDR1 is MDHEN and CDR2 is SYDVKM in the germline V gene. Trimming took 7 bases from V and 8 from J, leaving 20 bases between them. The CDR3 DNA reads as TGTGCCAGCAACCCGGGATGGGGGGGCGAAGAAAAACTGTTTTTT. It yields the protein CASNPGWGGEEKLFF.

This chain links TRBV5-1 with TRBJ2-3; weak D call: TRBD1 (6 bases). The CDR3 totals 17 residues. CDR1 and CDR2 (germline): SGHRS, YFSETQ. The V end lost 1 base, the J end lost 1 base, and 16 bases lay between the germline ends. This CDR3 is CASSLPVDRQRTDTQYF. The CDR3 DNA is TGCGCCAGCAGCTTGCCAGTGGACAGACAACGCACAGATACGCAGTATTTT.

A single count supports this clone. The J gene is TRBJ2-7, the V gene TRBV18; D is perhaps TRBD2 (5 bases). The length of the CDR3 is 14 residues. Per the germline V gene, CDR1 is KGHSH and CDR2 is LQKENI. The ends were cut back, 3 bases at V and 7 bases at J, with 16 bases in the middle. The CDR3 is CASSPSEAGIEQYF. The CDR3 DNA follows: TGTGCCAGCTCACCTAGCGAGGCTGGGATAGAGCAGTACTTC.

The chain employs TRBV19 and TRBJ2-3; D unclear. Trimming pared 7 bases from V and 3 bases from J, leaving 11 bases between. This CDR3 has 13 amino acids. The germline V gene encodes CDR1 LNHDA and CDR2 SQIVND (reference sequence). The CDR3 region is CASTASGTDTQYF. Here the CDR3 DNA reads TGTGCCAGTACCGCCTCGGGTACAGATACGCAGTATTTT.

This rearrangement joins TRBV5-1 to TRBJ2-1; tentatively, D is TRBD2 (5 bases). Germline loops: CDR1 SGHRS, CDR2 YFSETQ. V was clipped by 2 bases and J by 0 bases, with 9 bases between them. This CDR3 contains 15 residues. DNA of the CDR3: TGCGCCAGCAGCTTTAGCGAGAGCTCCTACAATGAGCAGTTCTTC. Protein product: CASSFSESSYNEQFF.